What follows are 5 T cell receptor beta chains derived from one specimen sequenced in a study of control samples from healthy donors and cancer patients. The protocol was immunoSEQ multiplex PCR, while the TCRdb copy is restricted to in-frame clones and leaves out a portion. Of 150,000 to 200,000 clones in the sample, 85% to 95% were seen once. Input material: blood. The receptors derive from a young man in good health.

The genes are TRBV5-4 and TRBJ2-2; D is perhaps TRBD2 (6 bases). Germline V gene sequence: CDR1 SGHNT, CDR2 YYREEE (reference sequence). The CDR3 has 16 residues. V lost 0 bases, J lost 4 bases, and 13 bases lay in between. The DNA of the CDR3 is TGTGCCAGCAGCTTGGCCACGGGGGTACTCACCGGGGAGCTGTTTTTT. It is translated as CASSLATGVLTGELFF.

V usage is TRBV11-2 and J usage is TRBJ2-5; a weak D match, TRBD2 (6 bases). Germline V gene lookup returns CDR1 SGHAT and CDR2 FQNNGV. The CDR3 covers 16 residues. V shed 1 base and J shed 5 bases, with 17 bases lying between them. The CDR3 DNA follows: TGTGCCAGCAGCTTAGGGGAGCAACTAGCCGTCGAGACCCAGTACTTC. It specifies CASSLGEQLAVETQYF.

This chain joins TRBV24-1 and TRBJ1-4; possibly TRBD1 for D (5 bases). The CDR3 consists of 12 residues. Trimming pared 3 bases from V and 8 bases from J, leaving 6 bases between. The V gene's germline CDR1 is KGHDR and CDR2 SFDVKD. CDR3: CATSDEGEKLFF. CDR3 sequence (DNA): TGTGCCACCAGTGATGAGGGGGAAAAACTGTTTTTT.

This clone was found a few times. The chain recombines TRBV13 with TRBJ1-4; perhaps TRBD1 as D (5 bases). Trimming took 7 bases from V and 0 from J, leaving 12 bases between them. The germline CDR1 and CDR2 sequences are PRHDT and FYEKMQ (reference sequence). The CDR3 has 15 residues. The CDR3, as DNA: TGTGCCAGCAACTCGAGGGGTGCAACTAATGAAAAACTGTTTTTT. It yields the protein CASNSRGATNEKLFF.

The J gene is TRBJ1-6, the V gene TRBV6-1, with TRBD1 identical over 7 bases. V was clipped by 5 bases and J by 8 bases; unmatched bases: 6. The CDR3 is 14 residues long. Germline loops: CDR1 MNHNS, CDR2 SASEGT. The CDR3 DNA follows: TGTGCCAGCAGTAGGGGACAGCGGGATTCACCCCTCCACTTT. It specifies CASSRGQRDSPLHF.